This T cell receptor beta chain stems from a study of identical twins. V shed 6 bases and J shed 4 bases, with 9 bases lying between them. The germline CDR1 and CDR2 sequences are DFQATT and SNEGSKA (reference sequence). The CDR3 runs to 11 residues. The donor group consisted entirely of healthy Caucasians. Each CDR3 protein is one row after TCRdb ran MiXCR on the 5' RACE reads. The profile shows 550,000 to 700,000 distinct CDR3 sequences, approximately 21% of them singletons. This sample also belongs to another study, concerning T cells expressing NK-cell markers. That report adds: Eight donors were sequenced, of whom seven were HCMV-seropositive, while the remaining one was HCMV-seronegative.

The chain has TRBV20-1 and TRBJ1-2; D is possibly TRBD1 (5 bases). The source of this sequence is a woman younger than 35 in good health. Sequenced material: PBMCs. The CDR3 region is CSAGEPYGYTF. In DNA form, the CDR3 reads TGCAGTGCAGGGGAGCCCTATGGCTACACCTTC.